This T cell receptor (beta chain) was obtained from a study of cytomegalovirus exposure and HLA in healthy donors. PCR used 60 Vbeta primers and 13 Jbeta primers. Only in-frame clones appear in the TCRdb table, and some are missing; sequencing was by immunoSEQ multiplex PCR. The profile shows about 160,000 clones, approximately 84% of them singletons. Regarding the study as a whole: In a later analysis, approximately 18,000 TCR beta sequences were associated with HLA alleles at 0.05 false discovery rate. Later analysis demonstrated an association between a missense DCLRE1C variant and TCR beta V- and J-gene trimming. It was reported that the classifier diagnosed cytomegalovirus status with high specificity and sensitivity in both the original and validation cohorts.

CDR3 length equals 15 residues. V was trimmed by 5 bases and J by 1 base, leaving 12 bases between them. Germline assignment: CDR1 SEHNR and CDR2 FQNEAQ (reference sequence). A note on this clone: The antigen is not known.

The source is a man aged 18 to 30 in good health and CMV-seropositive. Sequencing was done on a sample of PBMCs. This chain links TRBV7-9 with TRBJ1-3, with D possibly TRBD1 on 6 matching bases. In DNA form, the CDR3 reads TGTGCCAGCAGCCCCCAAACAGGGTCTGGAAACACCATATATTTT. Residues: CASSPQTGSGNTIYF. The full variable domain, with the rest looked up from reference TRBV7-9 and TRBJ1-3, is DTGVSQNPRHKITKRGQNVTFRCDPISEHNRLYWYRQTLGQGPEFLTYFQNEAQLEKSRLLSDRFSAERPKGSFSTLEIQRTEQGDSAMYLCASSPQTGSGNTIYFGEGSWLTVV.